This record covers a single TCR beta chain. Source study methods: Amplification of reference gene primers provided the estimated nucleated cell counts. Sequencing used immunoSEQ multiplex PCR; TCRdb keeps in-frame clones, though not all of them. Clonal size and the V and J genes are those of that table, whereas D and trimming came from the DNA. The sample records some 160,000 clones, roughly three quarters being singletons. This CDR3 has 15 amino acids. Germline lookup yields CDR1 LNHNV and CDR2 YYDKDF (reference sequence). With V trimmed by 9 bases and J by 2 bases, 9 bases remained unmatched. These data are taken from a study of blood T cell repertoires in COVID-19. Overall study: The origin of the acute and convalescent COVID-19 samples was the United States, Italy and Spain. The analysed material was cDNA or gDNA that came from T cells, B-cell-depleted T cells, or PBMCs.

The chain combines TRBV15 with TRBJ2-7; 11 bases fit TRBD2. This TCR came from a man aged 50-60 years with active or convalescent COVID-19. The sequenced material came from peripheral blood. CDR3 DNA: TGTGCCACTTCTAAGGGACTAGCGGTCCCCTACGAGCAGTACTTC. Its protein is CATSKGLAVPYEQYF.